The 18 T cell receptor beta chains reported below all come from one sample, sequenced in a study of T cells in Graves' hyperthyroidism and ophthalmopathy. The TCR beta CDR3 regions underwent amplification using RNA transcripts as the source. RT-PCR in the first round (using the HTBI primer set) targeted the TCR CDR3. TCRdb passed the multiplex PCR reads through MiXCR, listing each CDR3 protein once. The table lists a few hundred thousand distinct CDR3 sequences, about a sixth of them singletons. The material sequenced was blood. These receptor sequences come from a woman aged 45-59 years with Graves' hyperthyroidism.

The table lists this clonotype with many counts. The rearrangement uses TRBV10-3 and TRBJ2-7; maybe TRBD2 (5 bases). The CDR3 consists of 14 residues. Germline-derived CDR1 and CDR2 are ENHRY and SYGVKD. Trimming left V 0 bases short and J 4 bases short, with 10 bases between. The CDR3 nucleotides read TGTGCCATCAGTGAGTCGAGTAGGGAGTACGAGCAGTACTTC. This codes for CAISESSREYEQYF.

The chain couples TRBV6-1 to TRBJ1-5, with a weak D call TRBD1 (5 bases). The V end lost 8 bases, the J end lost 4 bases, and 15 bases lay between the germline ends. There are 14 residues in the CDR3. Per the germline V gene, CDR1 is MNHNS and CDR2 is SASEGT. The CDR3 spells CASLSGPLNQPQHF. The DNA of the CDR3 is TGTGCCAGCCTCTCGGGACCGCTTAATCAGCCCCAGCATTTT.

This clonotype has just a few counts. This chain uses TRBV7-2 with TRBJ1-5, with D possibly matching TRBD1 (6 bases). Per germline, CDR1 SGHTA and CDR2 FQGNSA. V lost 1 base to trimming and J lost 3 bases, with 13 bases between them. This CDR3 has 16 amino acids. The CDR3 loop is CASSLGWGALNQPQHF. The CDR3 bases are TGTGCCAGCAGCTTAGGGTGGGGGGCTCTCAATCAGCCCCAGCATTTT. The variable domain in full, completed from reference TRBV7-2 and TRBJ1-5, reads GAGVSQSPSNKVTEKGKDVELRCDPISGHTALYWYRQSLGQGLEFLIYFQGNSAPDKSGLPSDRFSAERTGGSVSTLTIQRTQQEDSAVYLCASSLGWGALNQPQHFGDGTRLSIL.

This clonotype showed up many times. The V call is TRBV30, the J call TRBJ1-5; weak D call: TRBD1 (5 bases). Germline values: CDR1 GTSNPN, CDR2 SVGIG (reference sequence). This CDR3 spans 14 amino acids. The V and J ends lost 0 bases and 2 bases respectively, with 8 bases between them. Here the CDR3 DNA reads TGTGCCTGGAGTGTATTAGGGGGCAATCAGCCCCAGCATTTT. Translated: CAWSVLGGNQPQHF.

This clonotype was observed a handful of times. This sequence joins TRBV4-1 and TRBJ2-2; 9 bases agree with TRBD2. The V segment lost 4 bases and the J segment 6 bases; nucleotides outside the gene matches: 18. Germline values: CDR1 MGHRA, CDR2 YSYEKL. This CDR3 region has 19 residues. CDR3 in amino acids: CASSRAVGSGSIHPGELFF. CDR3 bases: TGCGCCAGCAGCCGAGCTGTCGGTAGCGGGAGTATTCATCCCGGGGAGCTGTTTTTT.

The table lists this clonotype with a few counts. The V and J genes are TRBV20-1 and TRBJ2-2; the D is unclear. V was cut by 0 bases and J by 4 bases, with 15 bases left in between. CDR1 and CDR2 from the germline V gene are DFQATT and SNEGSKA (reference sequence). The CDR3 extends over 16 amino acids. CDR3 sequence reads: CSARDLHTTLTGELFF. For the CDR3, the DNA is TGCAGTGCTAGAGATTTGCACACAACTCTCACCGGGGAGCTGTTTTTT.

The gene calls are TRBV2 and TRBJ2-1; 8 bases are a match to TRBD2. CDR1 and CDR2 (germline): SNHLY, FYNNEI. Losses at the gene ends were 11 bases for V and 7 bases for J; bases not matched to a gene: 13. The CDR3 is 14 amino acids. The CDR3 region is CARRRASGSNEQFF. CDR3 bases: TGTGCCCGACGGAGGGCAAGCGGGAGTAATGAGCAGTTCTTC.

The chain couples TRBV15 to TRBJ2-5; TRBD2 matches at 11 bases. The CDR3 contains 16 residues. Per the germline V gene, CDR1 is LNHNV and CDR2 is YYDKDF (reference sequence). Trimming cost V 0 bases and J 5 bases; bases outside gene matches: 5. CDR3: CATSRDSGRAGETQYF. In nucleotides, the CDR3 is TGTGCCACCAGCAGAGATAGCGGGAGGGCCGGGGAGACCCAGTACTTC.

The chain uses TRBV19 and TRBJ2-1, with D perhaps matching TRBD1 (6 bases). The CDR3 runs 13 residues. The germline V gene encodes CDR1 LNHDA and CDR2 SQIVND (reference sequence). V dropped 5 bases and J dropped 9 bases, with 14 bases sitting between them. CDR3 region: CASSQGQPIEQFF. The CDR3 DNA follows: TGTGCCAGTAGTCAAGGACAGCCAATTGAGCAGTTCTTC.

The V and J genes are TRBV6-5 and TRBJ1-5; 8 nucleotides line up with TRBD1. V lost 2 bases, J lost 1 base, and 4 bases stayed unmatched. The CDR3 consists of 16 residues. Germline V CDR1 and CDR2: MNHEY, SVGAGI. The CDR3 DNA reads TGTGCCAGCAGTTACCCAGGACAGGGCAGCAATCAGCCCCAGCATTTT. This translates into CASSYPGQGSNQPQHF.

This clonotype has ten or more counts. CDR3 sequence reads: CSASASGSSYEQYF. In DNA, the CDR3 is TGCAGTGCTAGTGCTAGCGGCAGCTCCTACGAGCAGTACTTC. The chain has TRBV20-1 and TRBJ2-7; 7 positions match TRBD2. The length of the CDR3 is 14 residues. J gave up 0 bases and V 3 bases, and 5 bases lay outside the gene matches. Germline CDR1 is DFQATT and CDR2 is SNEGSKA (reference sequence).

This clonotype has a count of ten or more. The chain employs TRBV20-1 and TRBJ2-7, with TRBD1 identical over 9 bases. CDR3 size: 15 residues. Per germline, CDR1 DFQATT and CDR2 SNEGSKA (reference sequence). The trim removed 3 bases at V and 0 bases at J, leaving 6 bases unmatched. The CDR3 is CSARGQGIISYEQYF. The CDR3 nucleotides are TGCAGTGCTAGGGGACAGGGAATCATCTCCTACGAGCAGTACTTC.

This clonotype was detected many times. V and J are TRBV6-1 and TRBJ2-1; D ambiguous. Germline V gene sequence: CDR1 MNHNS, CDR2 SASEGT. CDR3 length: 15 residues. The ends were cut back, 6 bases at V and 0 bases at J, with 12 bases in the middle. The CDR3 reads CASRSTLSSYNEQFF. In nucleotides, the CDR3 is TGTGCCAGCAGATCGACGCTTAGCTCCTACAATGAGCAGTTCTTC.

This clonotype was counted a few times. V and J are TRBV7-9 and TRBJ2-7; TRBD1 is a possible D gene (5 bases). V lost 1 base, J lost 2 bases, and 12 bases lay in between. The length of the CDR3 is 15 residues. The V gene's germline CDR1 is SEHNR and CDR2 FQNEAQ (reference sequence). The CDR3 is CASSLGQGLTYEQYF. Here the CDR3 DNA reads TGTGCCAGCAGCTTAGGCCAGGGATTAACCTACGAGCAGTACTTC.

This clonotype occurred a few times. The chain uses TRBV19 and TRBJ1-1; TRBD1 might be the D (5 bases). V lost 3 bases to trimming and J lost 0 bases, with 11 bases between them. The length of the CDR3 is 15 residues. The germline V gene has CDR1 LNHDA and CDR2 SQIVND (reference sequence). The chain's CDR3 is CASSIPGLMNTEAFF. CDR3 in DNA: TGTGCCAGTAGTATTCCGGGACTCATGAACACTGAAGCTTTCTTT. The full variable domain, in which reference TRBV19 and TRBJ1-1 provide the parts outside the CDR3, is DGGITQSPKYLFRKEGQNVTLSCEQNLNHDAMYWYRQDPGQGLRLIYYSQIVNDFQKGDIAEGYSVSREKKESFPLTVTSAQKNPTAFYLCASSIPGLMNTEAFFGQGTRLTVV.

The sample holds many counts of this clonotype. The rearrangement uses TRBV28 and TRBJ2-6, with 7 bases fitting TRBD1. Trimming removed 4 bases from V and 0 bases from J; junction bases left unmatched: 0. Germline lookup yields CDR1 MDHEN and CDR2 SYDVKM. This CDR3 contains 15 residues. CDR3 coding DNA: TGTGCCAGCAGTTCAGGGGGCTCTGGGGCCAACGTCCTGACTTTC. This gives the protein CASSSGGSGANVLTF.

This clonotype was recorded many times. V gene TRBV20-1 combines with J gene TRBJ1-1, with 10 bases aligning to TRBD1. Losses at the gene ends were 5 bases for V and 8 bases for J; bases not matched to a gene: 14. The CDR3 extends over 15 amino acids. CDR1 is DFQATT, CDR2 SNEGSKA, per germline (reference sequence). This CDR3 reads CSALRDRGRKNEAFF. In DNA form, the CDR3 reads TGCAGTGCTCTTCGGGACAGGGGTCGCAAAAACGAAGCTTTCTTT.

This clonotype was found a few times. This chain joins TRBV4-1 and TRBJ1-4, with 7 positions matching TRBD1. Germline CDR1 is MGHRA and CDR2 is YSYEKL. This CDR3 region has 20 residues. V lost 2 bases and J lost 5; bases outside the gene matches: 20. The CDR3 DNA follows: TGCGCCAGCAGCCAAAGGACATTCGGCGGACAGGCCCGTATAAATGAAAAACTGTTTTTT. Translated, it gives CASSQRTFGGQARINEKLFF.